This T cell receptor (beta chain) was observed in a study of CXCR3-negative and CXCR3-positive naive CD8 T cells (dated by TCRdb to 2018 to 2020). Background on the whole study: Approximately 140 million TRB reads were obtained in total, roughly 1.5 +/- 0.3 million reads per library. The diversity and physicochemical repertoire analyses included fewer than twelve donors pooled from two independent experiments. Naive subsets from a handful of donors and memory cells from 3 donors were included in the TRBV-TRBJ cluster analysis. Broader findings and caveats from the paper: Within the same donor, TRBV-TRBJ usage looked similar between naive CXCR3-negative and CXCR3-positive cells, but memory cells had distinct patterns. Because surface CD5, which is linked to self-reactivity in mice, was comparable between the naive subsets, TCR interaction strength was also inferred from the physicochemical properties of TRB CDR3s. Both naive subsets had comparably high repertoire diversity, while memory CD8+ T cells had much lower repertoire diversity. Freshly isolated PBMCs were used for most assays because CXCR3 expression partially decreased after cryopreservation. Compared with CXCR3-negative naive cells, CXCR3-positive naive cells had TRB CDR3s with higher hydrophobicity (lower Kidera factor 4), lower energy, and higher strength and volume indices.

On this clonotype: The clone's antigen remains unknown.

The germline V gene gives CDR1 as SGHRS and CDR2 as YFSETQ. The CDR3, cysteine through phenylalanine, is 15 amino acids long. No DNA sequence was recorded. The listed sequencing device is NextSeq 550. The Human TCR Profiling Kit (MiLaboratory) was used to make UMI-labeled 5' RACE TRB cDNA libraries. The full amount of extracted RNA was used for cDNA synthesis, and the full amount of resulting cDNA was used for PCR amplification. Libraries were prepared in parallel using an identical number of PCR cycles. Turning to the authors' computational methods: With a requirement of at least two reads per UMI, MIGEC and MiXCR extracted about 48,000 +/- 9,800 unique UMI-labeled TRB cDNA molecules per library. An average of roughly 40,000 +/- 10,000 functional in-frame TRB CDR3 nucleotide clonotypes without stop codons was found per library. After downsampling to 5000 UMI-labeled TRB molecules per sample, diversity metrics, including normalized Shannon-Wiener and Chao1, were computed in VDJtools. VDJtools computed clonotype-size-weighted physicochemical properties of the central five CDR3 residues: interaction energy, strength, volume and Kidera factor 4. The reads went through TCRdb reprocessing, and each CDR3 protein sequence gets one entry with no DNA. The V and J calls, along with clone size, are taken from TCRdb and not from the paper's own processing. The sample has about 130,000 distinct CDR3 sequences on record. The ten largest clones add up to approximately 0.46% of the sample.

Each CD8+ T cell subset was flow-sorted in triplicate, with over 250,000 cells per subset placed directly into RLT lysis buffer. To keep memory contaminants out, a stringent definition of naive CD8+ T cells was applied: CD45RO-CCR7+CD27+CD95-. Peripheral blood mononuclear cells were isolated from buffy coats by standard density gradient centrifugation. A FACSAria III was used to flow-sort naive CXCR3-negative and CXCR3-positive CD8+ T cells. Total RNA was extracted from sorted cells with an RNeasy Mini Kit. The rearranged chain carries TRBV5-1 and TRBJ2-7; TCRdb's D gene call, TRBD2, goes unchecked for lack of DNA. This sequence originates from a human donor in good health. Some clones in this sample may be carry-over from other donors' samples. The sequenced material came from naive CXCR3- CD8+ T cells from blood. In the paper's terms, the cell subset or site label means: CD45RO-CCR7+CD27+CD95- naive CD8+ T cells lacking CXCR3 (TNR3-). This receptor carries the CDR3 CASSLEAGPIDEQYF.